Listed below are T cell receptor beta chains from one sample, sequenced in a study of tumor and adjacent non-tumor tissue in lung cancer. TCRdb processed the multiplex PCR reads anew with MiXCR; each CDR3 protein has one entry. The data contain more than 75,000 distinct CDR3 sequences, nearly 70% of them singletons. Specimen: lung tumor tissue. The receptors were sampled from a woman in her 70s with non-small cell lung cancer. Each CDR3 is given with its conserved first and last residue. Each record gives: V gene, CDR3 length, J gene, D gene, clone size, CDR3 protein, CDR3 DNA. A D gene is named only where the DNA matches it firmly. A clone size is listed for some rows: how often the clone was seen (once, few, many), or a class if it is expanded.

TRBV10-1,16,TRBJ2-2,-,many,CASSEVGRLNTGELFF,TGCGCCAGCAGTGAGGTGGGGCGTCTGAACACCGGGGAGCTGTTTTTT
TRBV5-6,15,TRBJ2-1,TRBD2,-,CDNTSAGAQYNEQFF,TGTGACAACACCTCAGCGGGAGCTCAATACAATGAGCAATTCTTC
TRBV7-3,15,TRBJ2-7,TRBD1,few,CASSLTGQGAYEQYF,TGTGCCAGCAGCTTAACCGGACAGGGGGCCTACGAGCAGTACTTC
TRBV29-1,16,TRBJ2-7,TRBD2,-,CSVEDNRSSGSHDQYF,TGCAGCGTTGAAGATAACCGGTCTAGCGGGAGCCACGATCAGTACTTC
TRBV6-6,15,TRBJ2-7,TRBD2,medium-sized,CASSYPAGVSYEQYF,TGTGCCAGCAGTTACCCAGCGGGAGTCTCCTACGAGCAGTACTTC
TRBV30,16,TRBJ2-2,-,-,CAWSTRQFSLTGELFF,TGTGCCTGGAGTACGAGACAGTTTAGTTTGACCGGGGAGCTGTTTTTT
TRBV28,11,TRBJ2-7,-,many,CASSFHYEQYF,TGTGCCAGCAGCTTCCACTACGAGCAGTACTTC
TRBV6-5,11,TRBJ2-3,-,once,CASSCADMQYF,TGTGCCAGCAGTTGTGCGGATATGCAGTATTTT
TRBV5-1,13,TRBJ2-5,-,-,CASSLTREETQYF,TGCGCCAGCAGCTTAACCCGGGAAGAGACCCAGTACTTC
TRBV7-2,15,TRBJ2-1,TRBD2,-,CASSSLADRHNEQFF,TGTGCCAGCTCATCACTAGCGGACCGTCACAATGAGCAGTTCTTC
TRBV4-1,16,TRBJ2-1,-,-,CASSEVTESSYSEQFF,TGCGCCAGCAGCGAGGTAACGGAGAGCTCCTACAGTGAGCAGTTCTTC
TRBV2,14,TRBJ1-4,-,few,CASSELRTKEKLFF,TGTGCCAGCAGTGAATTACGGACGAAAGAAAAACTGTTTTTT
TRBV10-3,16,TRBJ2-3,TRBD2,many,CAISDYGGRGTDTQYF,TGTGCCATCAGTGATTATGGCGGGAGGGGCACAGATACGCAGTATTTT
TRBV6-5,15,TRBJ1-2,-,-,CASSYPGAGRVGYTF,TGTGCCAGCAGTTACCCCGGGGCGGGGCGTGTTGGCTACACCTTC
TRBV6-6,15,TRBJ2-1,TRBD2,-,CASSSRLAGNNEQLF,TGTGCCAGCAGTTCACGGCTAGCGGGCAACAATGAGCAGCTCTTC
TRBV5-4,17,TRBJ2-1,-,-,CASSPSSGANLGNELYF,TGTGCCAGCAGCCCGAGTTCGGGCGCAAATTTGGGCAATGAGCTGTACTTC
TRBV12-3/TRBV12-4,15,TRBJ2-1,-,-,CSSSFAGASSKEQFF,TGTTCCAGCAGTTTCGCCGGGGCTAGCTCCAAAGAGCAGTTCTTC
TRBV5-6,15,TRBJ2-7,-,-,CASSLLSWKSYEQYF,TGTGCCAGCAGCTTGCTTAGCTGGAAGTCCTACGAACAGTACTTC
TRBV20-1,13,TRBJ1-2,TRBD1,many,CSAPGQVDYGYTF,TGCAGTGCCCCTGGACAGGTCGACTATGGCTACACCTTC
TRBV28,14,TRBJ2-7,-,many,CASSFRPGSREQYF,TGTGCCAGCAGTTTTAGGCCGGGTTCCCGTGAGCAGTACTTC
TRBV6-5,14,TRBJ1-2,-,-,CASSYQGGNHSYTF,TGTGCCAGCAGTTACCAGGGAGGGAATCATAGCTACACCTTC
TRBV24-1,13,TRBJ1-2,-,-,CVTSQARNYGYTF,TGTGTCACCTCCCAGGCACGCAACTATGGCTACACCTTC
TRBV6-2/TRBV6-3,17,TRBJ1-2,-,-,CASSYSRTERVLDGYIF,TGCGCCAGCAGTTACTCCCGGACAGAGAGAGTCTTAGACGGCTACATCTTC
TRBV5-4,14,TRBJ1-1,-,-,CTSSLGTGLPEAFF,TGTACCAGCAGCTTGGGGACTGGGCTCCCTGAAGCTTTCTTT
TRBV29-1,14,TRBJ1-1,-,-,CSVGPGQGNTETFF,TGCAGCGTTGGTCCTGGGCAGGGAAACACTGAGACTTTCTTT
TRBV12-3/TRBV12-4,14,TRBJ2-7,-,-,CASSLNRRSYEQYF,TGTGCCAGCAGCCTAAACAGGCGGTCCTACGAGCAGTACTTC
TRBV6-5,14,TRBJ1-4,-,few,CASSYQGTDEKLFF,TGTGCCAGCAGTTACCAGGGTACGGATGAAAAACTGTTTTTC
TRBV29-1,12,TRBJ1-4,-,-,CSAEQVDEKLFF,TGCAGCGCCGAACAGGTAGACGAAAAACTGTTTTTT
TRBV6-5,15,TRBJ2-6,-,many,CASSSGGPGANVLTF,TGTGCCAGCAGTTCCGGGGGGCCTGGGGCCAACGTCCTGACTTTC
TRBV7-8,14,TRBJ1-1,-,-,CASSLVSAITEAFF,TGTGCCAGCAGCTTAGTAAGCGCGATCACTGAAGCTTTCTTT
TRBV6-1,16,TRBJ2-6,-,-,CASCQGSSSGANALTF,TGTGCCAGCTGTCAGGGGTCTAGTTCTGGGGCCAACGCCCTGACTTTC
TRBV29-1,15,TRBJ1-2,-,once,CSVLTSPQLNYGYTF,TGCAGCGTCCTTACCTCCCCACAACTCAACTATGGCTACACCTTC
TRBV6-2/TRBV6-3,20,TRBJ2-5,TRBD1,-,CASSYSIWKHRDRGQETQYF,TGTGCCAGCAGTTACTCGATTTGGAAACACCGAGACAGGGGTCAAGAGACCCAGTACTTC
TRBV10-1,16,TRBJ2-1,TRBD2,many,CASSDSTSGRAYEQFF,TGCGCCAGCAGTGATTCGACTAGCGGGAGGGCATATGAGCAGTTCTTC
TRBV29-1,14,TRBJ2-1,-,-,CSVSGLTIYNEQFF,TGCAGCGTCTCGGGACTCACGATCTATAATGAGCAGTTCTTC
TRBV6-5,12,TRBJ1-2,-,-,CSSGTGSYGYTF,TGTTCCAGCGGTACAGGGAGCTATGGCTACACCTTC
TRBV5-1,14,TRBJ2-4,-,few,CASSLESGSDVQYF,TGCGCCAGCAGCTTGGAGTCCGGTTCAGACGTTCAGTACTTC
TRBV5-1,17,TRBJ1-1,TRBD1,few,CASSPTAGTGTQREASF,TGCGCCAGCAGCCCTACCGCGGGGACAGGGACGCAGAGAGAAGCTTCCTTT
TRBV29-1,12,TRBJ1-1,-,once,CGVGGGNREAVF,-
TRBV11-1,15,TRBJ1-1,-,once,CASSLLTVGKAGAFF,TGTGCCAGCAGCTTACTGACAGTGGGGAAGGCTGGGGCTTTCTTT
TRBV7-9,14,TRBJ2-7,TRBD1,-,CASSLEGALYEQYF,TGTGCCAGTAGCTTAGAGGGGGCGCTTTACGAGCAGTACTTC
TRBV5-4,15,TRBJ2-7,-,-,CANSAREAGTYEQYF,TGTGCCAACAGTGCCCGAGAAGCGGGTACCTACGAGCAGTACTTC
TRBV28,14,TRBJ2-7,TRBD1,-,CASTAWTGTYEQCF,TGTGCCAGCACCGCCTGGACAGGGACCTACGAGCAGTGCTTC
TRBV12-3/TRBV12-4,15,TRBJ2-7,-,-,CASSPRETGKAEQYF,TGTGCCAGCAGCCCTAGGGAGACGGGAAAGGCCGAGCAGTACTTC
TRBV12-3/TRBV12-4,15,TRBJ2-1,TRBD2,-,CASSPGAGGINKQFF,TGTGCCAGCAGTCCAGGTGCGGGGGGCATTAATAAGCAGTTCTTC
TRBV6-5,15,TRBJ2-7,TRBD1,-,CASSYTGQGGYEQYF,TGTGCCAGCAGTTATACGGGACAGGGGGGCTACGAGCAGTACTTC
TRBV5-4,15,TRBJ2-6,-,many,CASSPEPSGANVLTF,TGTGCCAGCAGCCCAGAACCCTCTGGGGCCAACGTCCTGACTTTC
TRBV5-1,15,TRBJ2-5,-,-,CASSSGLTEKETQYF,TGCGCCAGCAGCTCGGGCCTGACCGAGAAAGAGACCCAGTACTTC
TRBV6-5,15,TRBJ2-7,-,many,CASTSLRSPAYEQYF,TGTGCCAGCACCAGCCTACGTTCACCCGCCTACGAGCAGTACTTC
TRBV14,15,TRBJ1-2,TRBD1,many,CASSQGQGILYGYTF,TGTGCCAGCAGCCAAGGACAGGGAATTCTATATGGCTACACCTTC
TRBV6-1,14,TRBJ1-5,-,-,CASGETGSSQPQHF,TGTGCAAGCGGCGAGACAGGAAGCAGTCAGCCCCAGCATTTT
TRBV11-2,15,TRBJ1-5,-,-,CASSLEMGAHKPQHF,TGTGCCAGCAGCTTAGAAATGGGGGCCCATAAGCCCCAGCATTTT
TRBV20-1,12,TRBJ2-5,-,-,CIAGRGEKTQYF,TGCATTGCTGGGAGGGGGGAGAAGACCCAGTACTTC
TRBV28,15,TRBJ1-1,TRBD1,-,CASSLPSLTGGEAFF,TGTGCCAGCAGTTTACCTTCCCTTACAGGGGGTGAAGCTTTCTTT